This T cell receptor beta chain was profiled in a study of cytomegalovirus exposure and HLA in healthy donors. At the level of the study: There were 90 million to 130 million unique TCR beta sequences, drawn from about 180 million T cells, in an earlier analysis. HLA-typed donors were the source of some 80 million unique TCRs, which an early data release held.

The CDR3 runs to 17 residues. Germline CDR1 SGHVS, CDR2 FQNEAQ. The V gene lost 1 base and the J gene lost 4 bases, with 16 bases spanning the gap. With 60 Vbeta and 13 Jbeta primers, the PCR was carried out. The method was immunoSEQ multiplex PCR; TCRdb's version includes in-frame clones alone and lacks a portion of them. The sample lists approximately 120,000 clones; over 70% were seen once. This clonotype originated in a woman in her fifties or sixties in good health and CMV-seronegative. The chain is built from TRBV7-8 and TRBJ2-2; D perhaps matches TRBD2 (6 bases). Input material: PBMCs. The CDR3 is CASSLGPGDWGTGELFF. CDR3 nucleotides: TGTGCCAGCAGCTTAGGTCCGGGGGACTGGGGCACCGGGGAGCTGTTTTTT.